This paragraph reports one TCR beta chain. The germline V gene has CDR1 KGHSH and CDR2 LQKENI. The CDR3 length is 15 residues. The germline V and J ends were trimmed by 3 bases and 6 bases, with 15 bases remaining between them. This specimen belongs to a study of blood T cell repertoires in COVID-19. About the research overall: The analysed material was cDNA or gDNA that came from T cells, B-cell-depleted T cells, or PBMCs.

The repertoire was sequenced with immunoSEQ multiplex PCR; TCRdb's copy has only in-frame clones and lacks some. Seen here are roughly 170,000 clones, approximately 79% observed once, and the top ten hold 26%. This rearrangement joins TRBV18 to TRBJ2-1; D is perhaps TRBD2 (6 bases). The receptor's source is a woman aged 70-85 years with acute or convalescent COVID-19. Input material: peripheral blood. CDR3 region: CASSPQWPGGNEQFF. CDR3 nucleotide sequence: TGTGCCAGCTCACCCCAATGGCCCGGGGGCAATGAGCAGTTCTTC.